These 24 T cell receptor beta chains originate from one sample sequenced in a study of human T cells and chemical hapten exposure. TCRdb processed the RACE reads anew with MiXCR; each CDR3 protein has one entry. The data show about 120,000 distinct CDR3 sequences, approximately 13% seen once. Time point: pre-sensitization, week 0. Treatment here: therapeutic diphenylcyclopropenone sensitization with weekly scalp DPC. The material was whole blood, obtained in connection with sensitization to the hapten diphenylcyclopropenone (DPC). These receptors were collected from a woman aged 18-30 years with alopecia areata. Some clones in this sample may be carry-over from other donors' samples.

Only a few counts were recorded for this clonotype. This chain links TRBV20-1 with TRBJ1-1; D is possibly TRBD1 (5 bases). Germline V gene data show CDR1 as DFQATT and CDR2 as SNEGSKA (reference sequence). This CDR3 has 12 amino acids. V was clipped by 2 bases and J by 1 base, with 5 bases between them. The CDR3 DNA is TGCAGTGCTAGAACAGGGAACACTGAAGCTTTCTTT. Protein product: CSARTGNTEAFF.

This clonotype was seen only a few times. V gene TRBV4-3 combines with J gene TRBJ2-2; a possible D gene is TRBD1 (5 bases). Trimming removed 4 bases at V and 0 bases at J, with 15 bases between. CDR3 length: 17 amino acids. Germline-derived CDR1 and CDR2 are LGHNA and YSLEER. The CDR3 region is CASSPSRVAANTGELFF. DNA for the CDR3: TGCGCCAGCAGCCCCAGCAGGGTAGCCGCGAACACCGGGGAGCTGTTTTTT.

The V and J genes are TRBV5-4 and TRBJ1-1; tentative D call: TRBD1 (6 bases). Trimming left V 4 bases short and J 3 bases short, with 16 bases between. The CDR3 covers 15 residues. Germline V gives CDR1 SGHNT, CDR2 YYREEE (reference sequence). The CDR3 bases are TGTGCCAGCAGCCGGAGGGGGTCGGAGGACACTGAAGCTTTCTTT. Its translation is CASSRRGSEDTEAFF.

This clonotype was detected ten times or more. The rearrangement uses TRBV11-2 and TRBJ1-2; perhaps TRBD1 as D (5 bases). CDR3 size: 13 residues. With 5 bases removed from V and 4 bases from J, the gap between germline ends came to 11 bases. The germline V gene has CDR1 SGHAT and CDR2 FQNNGV. Here the CDR3 DNA reads TGTGCCAGCAGCGTACGACAGAGCTATGGCTACACCTTC. Translated: CASSVRQSYGYTF.

With respect to this clonotype: The CDR3 end shows no conserved phenylalanine or tryptophan, and so a read error is likely. The chain recombines TRBV5-5 with TRBJ2-1; possible D gene TRBD2, 7 bases. Trimming removed 4 bases at V and 7 bases at J, with 21 bases between. CDR1 is SGHKS, CDR2 YYEKEE, per germline (reference sequence). The CDR3 contains 16 residues. CDR3 in DNA: TGTGCCAGCAGCGTTTTGAAAGGGGGGGCCGCAAATGAGCAGTTCCTC. Residues: CASSVLKGGAANEQFL.

The gene calls are TRBV7-9 and TRBJ1-1, with TRBD1 matching over 7 bases. V shed 8 bases, J shed 5 bases, and the junction held 8 bases outside the gene matches. The CDR3 is made up of 13 amino acids. Germline V gene lookup returns CDR1 SEHNR and CDR2 FQNEAQ (reference sequence). CDR3 residues: CASSPGGRTEAFF. The CDR3, as DNA: TGTGCCAGCTCCCCAGGGGGGCGTACTGAAGCTTTCTTT.

This clonotype was seen only a few times. V gene TRBV20-1 combines with J gene TRBJ1-2, with 7 nucleotides matching TRBD1. CDR3 length: 12 residues. The J segment lost 5 bases and the V segment lost 5 bases, leaving 5 bases of the junction unmatched. Germline-derived CDR1 and CDR2 are DFQATT and SNEGSKA (reference sequence). The CDR3 protein is CSAADRSYGYTF. DNA of the CDR3: TGCAGTGCTGCGGACAGGTCTTATGGCTACACCTTC.

This clonotype was counted only a few times. The chain is built from TRBV20-1 and TRBJ2-1; the D call may be TRBD1 or TRBD2 (5 bases each). Germline loops: CDR1 DFQATT, CDR2 SNEGSKA (reference sequence). The CDR3 runs to 13 residues. Trimming shortened V by 5 bases and J by 0 bases, and 8 bases separated the two germline ends. CDR3 in DNA: TGCAGTGCTGGGGGAGACTCCTACAATGAGCAGTTCTTC. As protein: CSAGGDSYNEQFF.

The chain employs TRBV28 and TRBJ2-7; TRBD1 matches at 7 bases. With V trimmed by 6 bases and J by 2 bases, 7 bases remained unmatched. CDR1 is MDHEN, CDR2 SYDVKM, per germline. The CDR3 spans 14 residues. The CDR3 nucleotides are TGTGCCAGCAGCCCGGGACAGCCTCCCTACGAGCAGTACTTC. It yields the protein CASSPGQPPYEQYF. The full variable domain, in which reference TRBV28 and TRBJ2-7 provide the parts outside the CDR3, is DVKVTQSSRYLVKRTGEKVFLECVQDMDHENMFWYRQDPGLGLRLIYFSYDVKMKEKGDIPEGYSVSREKKERFSLILESASTNQTSMYLCASSPGQPPYEQYFGPGTRLTVT.

Many counts were recorded for this clonotype. The J gene is TRBJ2-5, the V gene TRBV4-2, with D tentatively TRBD1 or TRBD2 (5 bases each). Deletions cut 0 bases from V and 2 bases from J, with 22 bases between. CDR3 size: 19 residues. CDR1 LGHNA and CDR2 YNFKEQ come from the germline V gene. The CDR3 bases are TGTGCCAGCAGCCAAGAGCGCGAGGGGCGCATCGTTCGGCAAGAGACCCAGTACTTC. Protein product: CASSQEREGRIVRQETQYF.

This chain uses TRBV11-2 with TRBJ2-7; 7 nucleotides align to TRBD2. J lost 5 bases, V lost 0 bases, and 16 bases had no gene match. This CDR3 is built from 18 residues. The V gene's germline CDR1 is SGHAT and CDR2 FQNNGV. The CDR3 nucleotides read TGTGCCAGCAGCTTAGAGGAGGTCGAGCGGGGTTTTCCGGACGAGCAGTACTTC. The encoded protein is CASSLEEVERGFPDEQYF.

This clonotype was observed many times. The V and J genes are TRBV27 and TRBJ1-2; no definite D call. This CDR3 comprises 12 residues. Germline CDR1 reads MNHEY; CDR2 reads SMNVEV (reference sequence). V dropped 10 bases and J dropped 4 bases, with 13 bases sitting between them. The chain's CDR3 is CATVDHSYGYTF. CDR3 DNA sequence: TGTGCCACGGTGGACCACTCCTATGGCTACACCTTC.

In its sample, this clonotype was seen many times. The chain couples TRBV25-1 to TRBJ1-5; possibly TRBD1 for D (5 bases). Trimming took off 11 bases at V and 2 bases at J, with 34 bases between the two ends. The CDR3 has 20 residues. Germline CDR1 and CDR2: MGHDK and SYGVNS. The DNA of the CDR3 is TGTGCCCCCGGGGGAGTAATGATGGGATCGAATGGCGGGGGCAATCAGCCCCAGCATTTT. It yields the protein CAPGGVMMGSNGGGNQPQHF.

This clonotype was found many times. CDR3 sequence reads: CASSLVGTSTDTQYF. CDR3 DNA: TGTGCCAGCAGCTTAGTCGGGACAAGCACAGATACGCAGTATTTT. The chain employs TRBV7-6 and TRBJ2-3; possible D gene TRBD1, 6 bases. Between the trimmed V and J ends, which lost 1 base and 0 bases, there was a span of 8 bases. Germline V gives CDR1 SGHVS, CDR2 FNYEAQ. CDR3 length: 15 residues.

The chain links TRBV2 to TRBJ1-4; D ambiguous. The germline V gene encodes CDR1 SNHLY and CDR2 FYNNEI. This CDR3 is 13 amino acids long. With 3 bases removed from V and 4 bases from J, the gap between germline ends came to 6 bases. The CDR3, as DNA: TGTGCCAGCAGTGAGGAAGTTAATGAAAAACTGTTTTTT. This sequence encodes CASSEEVNEKLFF. Supplemented by reference TRBV2 and TRBJ1-4, the full variable domain reads EPEVTQTPSHQVTQMGQEVILRCVPISNHLYFYWYRQILGQKVEFLVSFYNNEISEKSEIFDDQFSVERPDGSNFTLKIRSTKLEDSAMYFCASSEEVNEKLFFGSGTQLSVL.

This clonotype was counted a few times. The chain couples TRBV11-3 to TRBJ2-1, with TRBD1 identical over 7 bases. The CDR3 has 14 amino acids. Germline V gene lookup returns CDR1 SGHNT and CDR2 YENEEA. The V gene end was trimmed by 5 bases and the J gene end by 7 bases; junction bases not matched to a gene: 8. CDR3 amino acids: CASSATRGQNEQFF. The CDR3 DNA sequence: TGTGCCAGCAGCGCGACGAGGGGACAGAATGAGCAGTTCTTC.

J is TRBJ2-1 and V is TRBV6-2 or TRBV6-3; the D is unclear. V gave up 0 bases and J gave up 0 bases, with 24 bases separating them. Germline V CDR1 and CDR2: MNHEY, SVGEGT. The CDR3 runs 21 residues. This chain's CDR3 is CASSYSGLRWVLPNSYNEQFF. The CDR3 DNA follows: TGTGCCAGCAGTTACTCTGGTCTGCGATGGGTACTTCCTAACTCCTACAATGAGCAGTTCTTC.

This clonotype was counted only a few times. The rearrangement uses TRBV19 and TRBJ1-5; D is perhaps TRBD1 (5 bases). Germline CDR1 is LNHDA and CDR2 is SQIVND (reference sequence). The CDR3 extends over 15 amino acids. V was shortened by 5 bases and J by 3 bases, with 14 bases between the two germline ends. The CDR3 DNA reads TGTGCCAGTAGTTCCCATTGGGGGATCAATCAGCCCCAGCATTTT. The encoded protein is CASSSHWGINQPQHF.

The sample holds many counts of this clonotype. The chain links TRBV6-2 or TRBV6-3 to TRBJ1-5; D perhaps matches TRBD1 (5 bases). This CDR3 comprises 12 residues. Germline V CDR1 and CDR2: MNHEY, SVGEGT. The CDR3 DNA sequence: TGTTCAACCAGGGAAATGGATCAGCCCCAGCATTTT. Its translation is CSTREMDQPQHF.

This clonotype appeared a few times. The V call is TRBV6-5, the J call TRBJ1-2; tentative D call: TRBD1 (6 bases). There are 12 residues in the CDR3. Deletions cut 4 bases from V and 8 bases from J, with 11 bases between. Germline CDR1 is MNHEY and CDR2 is SVGAGI. The CDR3 loop reads CASSSGAAGYTF. In DNA, the CDR3 is TGTGCCAGCAGTTCAGGGGCGGCCGGCTACACCTTC.

This clonotype turned up a few times. This chain joins TRBV7-3 and TRBJ2-2; 10 positions agree with TRBD1. Per germline, CDR1 SGHTA and CDR2 FQGTGA. V shed 4 bases and J 3 bases; nucleotides not matched to a gene: 11. The CDR3 has 18 residues. As DNA, the CDR3 is TGTGCCAGCAGCTCCGGGACAGGGGCCTCGAGGGACACCGGGGAGCTGTTTTTT. Translation: CASSSGTGASRDTGELFF.

This clonotype was observed a few times. The chain is built from TRBV23-1 and TRBJ2-7; D is ambiguous. TRBV23-1 is flagged as an ORF with uncertain function. V gave up 2 bases and J gave up 0 bases, with 8 bases separating them. This CDR3 has 14 amino acids. The CDR3 is CASSQGLPSYEQYF. The DNA of the CDR3 is TGCGCCAGCAGTCAAGGCTTGCCCTCCTACGAGCAGTACTTC.

The V and J genes are TRBV19 and TRBJ2-3, with unresolved D. The germline CDR1 and CDR2 sequences are LNHDA and SQIVND (reference sequence). The CDR3 has 13 amino acids. V lost 5 bases to trimming and J lost 6 bases, with 12 bases between them. The CDR3: CASSHSWADTQYF. CDR3 nucleotides: TGTGCCAGTAGTCACTCTTGGGCGGATACGCAGTATTTT.

This clonotype was observed at least ten times. The chain couples TRBV29-1 to TRBJ2-2, with D possibly being TRBD1 (5 bases). CDR1 is SQVTM, CDR2 ANQGSEA, per germline. The CDR3 is 13 residues long. The ends were cut back, 6 bases at V and 6 bases at J, with 14 bases in the middle. This chain's CDR3 is CSVGEEFAGELFF. For the CDR3, the DNA is TGCAGCGTAGGGGAAGAGTTCGCCGGGGAGCTGTTTTTT.